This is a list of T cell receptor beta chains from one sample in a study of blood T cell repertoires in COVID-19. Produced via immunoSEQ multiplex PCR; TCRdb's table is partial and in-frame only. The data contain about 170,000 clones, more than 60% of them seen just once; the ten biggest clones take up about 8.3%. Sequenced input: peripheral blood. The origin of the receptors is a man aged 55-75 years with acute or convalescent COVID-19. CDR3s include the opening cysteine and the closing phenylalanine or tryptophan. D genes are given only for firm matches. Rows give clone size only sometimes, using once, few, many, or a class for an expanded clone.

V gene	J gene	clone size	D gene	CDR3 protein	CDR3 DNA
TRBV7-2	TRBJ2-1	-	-	CASSPQGLHNEQFF	TGTGCCAGCAGTCCCCAGGGGTTACACAATGAGCAGTTCTTC
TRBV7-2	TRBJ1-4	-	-	CASSFQGSNEKLFF	TGTGCCAGCAGCTTCCAGGGATCTAATGAAAAACTGTTTTTT
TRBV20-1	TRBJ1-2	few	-	CSATQGRGYTF	TGCAGTGCTACACAGGGTAGGGGCTACACCTTC
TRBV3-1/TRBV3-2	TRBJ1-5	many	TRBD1	CASSLTGEGQPQHF	TGTGCCAGCAGCCTGACAGGGGAAGGACAGCCCCAGCATTTT
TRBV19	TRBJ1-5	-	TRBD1	CASAPWSGQKLDSNQPQHF	TGTGCCAGTGCCCCGTGGTCGGGACAGAAACTTGATAGCAATCAGCCCCAGCATTTT
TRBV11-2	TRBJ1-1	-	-	CASSLQGSTEAFF	TGTGCCAGCAGCTTACAGGGTTCGACTGAAGCTTTCTTT
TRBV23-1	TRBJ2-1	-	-	CASVENRFNNEQFF	TGCGCCAGCGTCGAGAACAGGTTCAACAATGAGCAGTTCTTC
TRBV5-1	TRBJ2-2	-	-	CASALEGRGTGELFF	TGCGCCAGCGCCTTAGAGGGTAGAGGGACCGGGGAGCTGTTTTTT
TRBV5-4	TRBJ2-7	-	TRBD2	CASSEQTSGGSEQYF	TGTGCCAGCAGCGAACAGACTAGCGGGGGGAGCGAGCAGTACTTC
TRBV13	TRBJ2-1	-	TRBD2	CASSVSSTSGGIDEQFF	TGTGCCAGCAGCGTCAGCTCTACTAGCGGGGGTATCGATGAGCAGTTCTTC
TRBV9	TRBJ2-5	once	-	CASSGRDSEETQYF	TGTGCCAGCAGCGGTCGGGACTCAGAAGAGACCCAGTACTTC
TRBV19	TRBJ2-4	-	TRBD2	CASSIDAGGAAKNIQYF	TGTGCCAGTAGTATAGATGCGGGGGGCGCCGCCAAAAACATTCAGTACTTC
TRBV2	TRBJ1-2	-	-	CASSESENYGYTF	TGTGCCAGCAGTGAAAGTGAGAACTATGGCTACACCTTC
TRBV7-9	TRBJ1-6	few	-	CASSSAGGSLHF	TGTGCCAGCAGCTCCGCGGGGGGCTCACTCCACTTT
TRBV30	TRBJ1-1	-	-	CAWQQAAPRAFF	TGTGCCTGGCAACAGGCAGCGCCCAGGGCTTTCTTT
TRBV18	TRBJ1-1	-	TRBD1	CATTRYRGAEAFF	TGTGCCACTACACGGTACAGGGGCGCTGAAGCTTTCTTT
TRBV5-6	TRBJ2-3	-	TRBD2	CASSLLAGTSTDTQYF	TGTGCCAGCAGCTTACTAGCGGGGACCAGCACAGATACGCAGTATTTT
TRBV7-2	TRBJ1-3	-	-	CASSLGASTGGNTIYF	TGTGCCAGCAGCTTAGGTGCGAGTACAGGGGGAAACACCATATATTTT
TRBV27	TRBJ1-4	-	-	CASKVSGVGSEKLFF	TGTGCCAGCAAAGTATCGGGGGTGGGTAGTGAAAAACTGTTTTTT
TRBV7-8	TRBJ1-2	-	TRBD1	CASSLTRQGVSYGYTF	TGTGCCAGCAGCTTAACCCGACAGGGGGTCTCCTATGGCTACACCTTC
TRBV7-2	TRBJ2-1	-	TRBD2	CASSLALGGGANEQFF	TGTGCCAGCAGCTTAGCGCTGGGCGGGGGGGCAAATGAGCAGTTCTTC
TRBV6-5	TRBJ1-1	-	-	CASSRTARGTEAFF	TGTGCCAGCAGTCGGACAGCCCGGGGCACTGAAGCTTTCTTT
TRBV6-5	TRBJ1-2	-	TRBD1	CASYRGPLYGYTF	TGTGCCAGTTACAGGGGGCCACTCTATGGCTACACCTTC
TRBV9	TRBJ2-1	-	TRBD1	CASSVGDRPYNEQFF	TGTGCCAGCAGCGTAGGGGACAGACCCTACAATGAGCAGTTCTTC
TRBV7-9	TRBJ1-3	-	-	CASSPNLISSGNTIYF	TGTGCCAGCAGCCCGAACCTAATTAGCTCTGGAAACACCATATATTTT
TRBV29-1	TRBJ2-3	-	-	CSVEFNGEGTDTQYF	TGCAGCGTTGAGTTTAACGGGGAAGGGACAGATACGCAGTATTTT
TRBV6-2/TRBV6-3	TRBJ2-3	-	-	CASSFKTSTDTQYF	TGTGCCAGCAGCTTTAAGACTAGCACAGATACGCAGTATTTT
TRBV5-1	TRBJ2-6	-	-	CASSLARLGGANVLTF	TGCGCCAGCAGCTTGGCCCGGCTAGGTGGGGCCAACGTCCTGACTTTC
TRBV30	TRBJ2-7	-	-	CAWNKAGLSYEQYF	TGTGCCTGGAATAAGGCGGGGCTTTCCTACGAGCAGTACTTC
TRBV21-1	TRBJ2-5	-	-	CASSKGDRGETQYF	TGTGCCAGCAGCAAAGGGGACAGAGGGGAGACCCAGTACTTC
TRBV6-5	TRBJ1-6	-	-	CASSSTRAGVSPLHF	TGTGCCAGCAGCTCTACGAGGGCAGGGGTTTCACCCCTCCACTTT
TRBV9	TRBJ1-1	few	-	CASSYEEGNTEAFF	TGTGCCAGCAGCTACGAGGAGGGTAACACTGAAGCTTTCTTT
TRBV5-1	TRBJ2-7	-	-	CASRVVLAPGFHEQYF	TGCGCCAGCAGGGTAGTATTGGCTCCAGGGTTCCACGAGCAGTACTTC
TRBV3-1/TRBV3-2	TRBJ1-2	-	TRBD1	CASSQEGTVGGYTF	TGTGCCAGCAGCCAAGAAGGGACAGTGGGAGGCTACACCTTC
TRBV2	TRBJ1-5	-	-	CASSDGRGGRNQPQHF	TGTGCCAGCAGTGACGGAAGAGGGGGACGGAATCAGCCCCAGCATTTT
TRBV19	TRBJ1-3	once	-	CASSFGAGTGNTIYF	TGTGCCAGTAGTTTTGGAGCAGGGACTGGAAACACCATATATTTT
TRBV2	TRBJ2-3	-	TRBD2	CASSLIAGLSTDTQYF	TGTGCCAGCAGCCTTATAGCGGGGTTAAGCACAGATACGCAGTATTTT
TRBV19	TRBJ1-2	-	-	CASREGQGLYGYTF	TGTGCCAGTAGAGAAGGGCAGGGGTTATATGGCTACACCTTC
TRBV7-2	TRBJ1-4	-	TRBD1	CASSRKRTGTTNEKLFF	TGTGCCAGCAGCCGCAAAAGGACAGGGACAACTAATGAAAAACTGTTTTTT
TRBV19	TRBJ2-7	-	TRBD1	CASSPFGTADYEQYF	TGTGCCAGTAGTCCGTTCGGGACAGCCGACTACGAGCAGTACTTC
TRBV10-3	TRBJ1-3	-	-	CAISESLRTVSGNTIYF	TGTGCCATCAGTGAGTCGCTTCGGACAGTCTCTGGAAACACCATATATTTT
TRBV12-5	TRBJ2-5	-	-	CASGLGDNKETQYF	TGTGCTAGTGGTTTGGGGGACAACAAAGAGACCCAGTACTTC
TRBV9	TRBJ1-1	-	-	CASSVGDSMNTEAFF	TGTGCCAGCAGCGTAGGTGACAGCATGAACACTGAAGCTTTCTTT
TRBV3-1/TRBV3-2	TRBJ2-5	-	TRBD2	CASSQLASGYQETQYF	TGTGCCAGCAGCCAACTGGCTAGCGGGTACCAAGAGACCCAGTACTTC
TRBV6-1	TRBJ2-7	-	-	CASSELAFPYEQYF	TGTGCCAGCAGTGAACTGGCTTTCCCCTACGAGCAGTACTTC
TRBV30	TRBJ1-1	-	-	CACWLNTEAFF	TGTGCCTGTTGGCTGAACACTGAAGCTTTCTTT
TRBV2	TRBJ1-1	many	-	CASEYGEGNTEAFF	TGTGCCAGCGAGTATGGAGAGGGGAACACTGAAGCTTTCTTT
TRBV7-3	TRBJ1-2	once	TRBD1	CASSLGQAGPYGYTF	TGTGCCAGCAGCCTCGGACAGGCCGGACCCTATGGCTACACCTTC
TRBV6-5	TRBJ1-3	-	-	CASGVGSGNTIYF	TGTGCCAGCGGCGTCGGGTCTGGAAACACCATATATTTT
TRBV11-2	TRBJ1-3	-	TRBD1	CASSLGGGAPGNTIYF	TGTGCCAGCAGCTTAGGAGGGGGCGCGCCTGGAAACACCATATATTTT
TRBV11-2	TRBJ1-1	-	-	CASSLDRGAPFF	TGTGCCAGCAGCTTAGATCGCGGAGCCCCTTTCTTT
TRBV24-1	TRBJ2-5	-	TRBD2	CATSDFSGGRETQYF	TGTGCCACCAGTGATTTTTCGGGGGGACGAGAGACCCAGTACTTC
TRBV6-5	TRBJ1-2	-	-	CASRDFSGNYGYTF	TGTGCCAGCAGGGACTTCTCGGGGAACTATGGCTACACCTTC
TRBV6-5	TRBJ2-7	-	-	CASSYATGSYEQYF	TGTGCCAGCAGCTACGCCACAGGTTCCTACGAGCAGTACTTC
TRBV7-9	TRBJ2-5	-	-	CASTGQGKETQYF	TGTGCCAGCACAGGGCAGGGAAAAGAGACCCAGTACTTC
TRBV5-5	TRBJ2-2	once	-	CASSLIQGQTGELFF	TGTGCCAGCAGCTTGATCCAGGGGCAAACCGGGGAGCTGTTTTTT